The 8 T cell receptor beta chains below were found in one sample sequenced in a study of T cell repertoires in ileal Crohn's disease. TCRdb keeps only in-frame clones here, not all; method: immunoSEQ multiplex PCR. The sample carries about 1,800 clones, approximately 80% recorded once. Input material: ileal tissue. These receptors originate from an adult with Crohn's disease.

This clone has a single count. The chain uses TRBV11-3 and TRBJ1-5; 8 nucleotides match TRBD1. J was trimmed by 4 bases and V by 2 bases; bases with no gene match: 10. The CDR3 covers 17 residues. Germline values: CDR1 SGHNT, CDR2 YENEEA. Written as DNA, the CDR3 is TGTGCCAGCAGCTTATGTACGGGACAGGTCTTAAATCAGCCCCAGCATTTT. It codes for CASSLCTGQVLNQPQHF.

In nucleotides, the CDR3 is TGTGCCAGCAGTCCGGGACACGCAACTAATGAAAAACTGTTTTTT. Encoded protein: CASSPGHATNEKLFF. V and J are TRBV28 and TRBJ1-4; possible D gene TRBD1, 6 bases. V was cut by 5 bases and J by 0 bases, with 10 bases left in between. This CDR3 has 15 amino acids. Germline V lookup: CDR1 MDHEN, CDR2 SYDVKM.

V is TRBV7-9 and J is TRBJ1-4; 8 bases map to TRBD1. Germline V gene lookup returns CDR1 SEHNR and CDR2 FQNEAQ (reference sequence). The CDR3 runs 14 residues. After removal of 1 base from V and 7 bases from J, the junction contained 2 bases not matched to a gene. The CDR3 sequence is CASSLGQGSEKLFF. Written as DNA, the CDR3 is TGTGCCAGCAGCTTAGGACAGGGGAGTGAAAAACTGTTTTTT.

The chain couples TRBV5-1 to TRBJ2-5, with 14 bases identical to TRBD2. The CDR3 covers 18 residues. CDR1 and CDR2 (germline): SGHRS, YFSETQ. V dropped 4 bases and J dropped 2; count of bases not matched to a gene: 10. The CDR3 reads CASSPGLAGAFSQETQYF. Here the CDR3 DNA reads TGCGCCAGCAGCCCGGGACTAGCGGGGGCTTTTTCTCAAGAGACCCAGTACTTC.

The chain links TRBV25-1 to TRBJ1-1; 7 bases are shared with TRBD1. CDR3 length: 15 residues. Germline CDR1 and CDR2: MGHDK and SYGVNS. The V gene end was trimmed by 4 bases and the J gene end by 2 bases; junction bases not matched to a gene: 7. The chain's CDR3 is CASSGRQGLNTEAFF. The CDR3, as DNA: TGTGCCAGCAGTGGGAGACAGGGTCTAAACACTGAAGCTTTCTTT.

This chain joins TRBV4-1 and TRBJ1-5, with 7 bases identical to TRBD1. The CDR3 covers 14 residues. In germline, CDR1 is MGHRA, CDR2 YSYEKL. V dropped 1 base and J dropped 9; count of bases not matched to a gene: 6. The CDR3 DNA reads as TGCGCCAGCAGCCAAGGGGACAGTCTTGGGCCCCAGCATTTT. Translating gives CASSQGDSLGPQHF.

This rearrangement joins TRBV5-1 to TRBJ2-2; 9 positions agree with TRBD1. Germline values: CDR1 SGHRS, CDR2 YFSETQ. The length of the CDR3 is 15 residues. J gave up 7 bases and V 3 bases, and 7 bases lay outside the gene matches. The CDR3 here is CASSSPQGAYGELFF. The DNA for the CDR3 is TGCGCCAGCAGCTCACCACAGGGGGCCTACGGGGAGCTGTTTTTT. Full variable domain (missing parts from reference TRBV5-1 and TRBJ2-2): KAGVTQTPRYLIKTRGQQVTLSCSPISGHRSVSWYQQTPGQGLQFLFEYFSETQRNKGNFPGRFSGRQFSNSRSEMNVSTLELGDSALYLCASSSPQGAYGELFFGEGSRLTVL.

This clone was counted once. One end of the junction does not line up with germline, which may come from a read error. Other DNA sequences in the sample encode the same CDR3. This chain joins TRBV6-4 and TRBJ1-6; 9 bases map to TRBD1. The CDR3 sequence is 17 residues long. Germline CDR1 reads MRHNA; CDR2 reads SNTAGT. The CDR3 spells CASSDSGRQGENSPLHF. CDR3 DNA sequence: TGTGCCAGCAGTGATTCCGGTCGACAGGGGGAAAATTCCCCCCTCCACTTT.